The T cell receptor (beta chain) described here comes from a study of T cell repertoires in cytomegalovirus infection (dated by TCRdb to between 2018 and 2021). Regarding the complete study: Because public TCR beta signatures pointed to carriage of CMV infection together with the matching HLA type, the HLA type of each donor mattered for the analysis.

The sequencer was an Illumina HiSeq 1500. The raw public data were reprocessed by TCRdb itself: fastp quality trimming at Q25, MiXCR clonotype calling, in-frame beta chains only. When rows share a CDR3 protein, they turn into one entry using the most common DNA and genes. In this sample the table shows nearly 550,000 distinct CDR3 sequences, approximately 17% of which occur a single time. Under 30% of the sample is held by the ten biggest clonotypes. Overall study outcomes, separate from this receptor: In both this cohort and an independent cohort of 300 to 450 donors, the cumulative frequency of public TCR beta family members distinguished carriers of CMV infection plus the relevant HLA type. The ex vivo response was dominated by HLA-C-restricted CMV-specific TCR beta clonotypes, which also provided the single most frequent clonotype in two of eight donors.

This clonotype was detected a few times. Its binding antigen is unknown. No per-base quality is available; no much larger clone lies one base away. Relative to germline, V is 1 base shorter and J is 3 bases shorter, with 13 bases between their ends. The germline V gene (reference sequence) specifies DFQATT as CDR1 and SNEGSKA as CDR2. The cysteine opens and the phenylalanine closes a CDR3 of 14 amino acids. The kept DNA is CDR3 alone, 42 bases in frame from the first base. This receptor chain uses TRBV20-1 and TRBJ2-7; the D region possibly corresponds to TRBD2 (6 bases align). This TCR was sampled from a human donor in good health (CMV status not recorded). Some clones in this sample may be carry-over from other donors' samples. Sequenced: CD8+ T cells from PBMCs. CDR3 reads: CSARGREILYEQYF. The nucleotide sequence is given as TGCAGTGCTAGAGGACGGGAGATCCTCTACGAGCAGTACTTC.